Listed here are 20 T cell receptor beta chains from one sample, sequenced in a study of PD-L1 blockade in urothelial cancer. Generated by immunoSEQ multiplex PCR, the TCRdb table keeps only in-frame clones and is missing some. The repertoire includes tens of thousands of clones, about 83% of them detected once, and 9.2% sits in the top ten. Time point noted: pretreatment peripheral blood. The starting material was PBMCs, obtained around atezolizumab (anti-PD-L1) treatment. The receptors were gathered from a woman in her 70s with urothelial cancer.

V is TRBV30 and J is TRBJ2-3; 8 nucleotides align to TRBD2. V shed 8 bases, J shed 2 bases, and the junction held 9 bases outside the gene matches. Germline V CDR1 and CDR2: GTSNPN, SVGIG (reference sequence). CDR3 length equals 14 residues. The CDR3 sequence: CARGGLEYTDTQYF. CDR3 bases: TGTGCCCGGGGGGGGCTAGAATACACAGATACGCAGTATTTT.

The V gene is TRBV28, the J gene TRBJ2-2; D is possibly TRBD2 (5 bases). Germline CDR1 and CDR2: MDHEN and SYDVKM. Trimming stripped 5 bases from V and 5 bases from J, with 15 bases between. This CDR3 spans 15 amino acids. CDR3 region: CASSRAGVGTGELFF. For the CDR3, the DNA is TGTGCCAGCAGTAGGGCGGGTGTGGGAACCGGGGAGCTGTTTTTT.

V and J are TRBV28 and TRBJ1-2; TRBD1 might be the D (6 bases). V dropped 6 bases and J dropped 9 bases, with 14 bases sitting between them. Germline CDR1 is MDHEN and CDR2 is SYDVKM. The CDR3 covers 12 residues. CDR3 sequence: CASRYRATSYTF. CDR3 sequence (DNA): TGTGCCAGCAGGTACAGGGCTACGAGCTACACCTTC.

There are a few counts of this clone. The rearrangement joins TRBV19 to TRBJ2-5; D is perhaps TRBD1 (6 bases). The CDR3 is 13 residues long. Germline V lookup: CDR1 LNHDA, CDR2 SQIVND (reference sequence). V was shortened by 2 bases and J by 3 bases, with 7 bases between the two germline ends. The CDR3 sequence: CASSIYREETQYF. DNA for the CDR3: TGTGCCAGTAGTATATACAGGGAAGAGACCCAGTACTTC.

V is TRBV28 and J is TRBJ2-7; the D gene is possibly TRBD1 (6 bases). Per the germline V gene, CDR1 is MDHEN and CDR2 is SYDVKM. The CDR3 is 14 residues long. The germline V and J ends were trimmed by 4 bases and 3 bases, with 13 bases remaining between them. The CDR3 region is CASSSPGQFYEQYF. The CDR3 DNA sequence: TGTGCCAGCAGTTCACCGGGACAATTCTACGAGCAGTACTTC. The full variable domain, completed using reference TRBV28 and TRBJ2-7, is DVKVTQSSRYLVKRTGEKVFLECVQDMDHENMFWYRQDPGLGLRLIYFSYDVKMKEKGDIPEGYSVSREKKERFSLILESASTNQTSMYLCASSSPGQFYEQYFGPGTRLTVT.

The V gene is TRBV4-1, the J gene TRBJ1-4; D gene uncertain. Germline CDR1 and CDR2: MGHRA and YSYEKL. V was pared by 1 base and J by 6 bases, with 12 bases between. The length of the CDR3 is 15 residues. Written as DNA, the CDR3 is TGCGCCAGCAGCCAAGCGGCGGGCAGCTATGAAAAACTGTTTTTT. Translating it yields CASSQAAGSYEKLFF.

This clone was recorded a few times. The chain recombines TRBV2 with TRBJ2-7; unclear D gene. Looked up from germline, CDR1 is SNHLY and CDR2 is FYNNEI. There are 15 residues in the CDR3. The V gene lost 7 bases and the J gene lost 0 bases, with 16 bases spanning the gap. CDR3: CASIRTPLISYEQYF. In DNA, the CDR3 is TGTGCCAGCATCAGAACCCCACTAATCTCCTACGAGCAGTACTTC.

The rearrangement links TRBV7-2 to TRBJ1-6; D unresolved. This CDR3 spans 16 amino acids. Germline CDR1 SGHTA, CDR2 FQGNSA. The V gene lost 1 base and the J gene lost 10 bases, with 17 bases spanning the gap. CDR3 sequence: CASSLVPSPEGSPLHF. CDR3 nucleotides: TGTGCCAGCAGCTTAGTGCCCAGCCCAGAGGGCTCACCCCTCCACTTT.

The chain carries TRBV5-1 and TRBJ1-3; 7 bases map to TRBD1. The CDR3 is 14 residues long. V was clipped by 0 bases and J by 3 bases; unmatched bases: 0. In germline, CDR1 is SGHRS, CDR2 YFSETQ. CDR3 in amino acids: CASSLGTGGNTIYF. The CDR3 DNA follows: TGCGCCAGCAGCTTGGGGACAGGTGGAAACACCATATATTTT.

V usage is TRBV7-8 and J usage is TRBJ2-7; the match to TRBD2 covers 11 bases. The CDR3 runs to 20 residues. Per the germline V gene, CDR1 is SGHVS and CDR2 is FQNEAQ. J gave up 4 bases and V 0 bases, and 17 bases lay outside the gene matches. The CDR3 sequence is CASSLARSSGRPLTDYEQYF. The CDR3 DNA reads as TGTGCCAGCAGCTTAGCGCGGTCTAGCGGGAGGCCACTAACTGATTACGAGCAGTACTTC.

This clone was found a few times. The rearrangement joins TRBV7-8 to TRBJ2-1, with 9 bases aligning to TRBD2. This CDR3 comprises 13 residues. V gave up 8 bases and J gave up 2 bases; unmatched junction bases: 1. The germline V gene encodes CDR1 SGHVS and CDR2 FQNEAQ. The CDR3 region has the DNA TGTGCCAGCGCTAGCGGGGCCTACAATGAGCAGTTCTTC. As protein: CASASGAYNEQFF.

This clone was found once. The chain couples TRBV28 to TRBJ2-3, with 9 bases fitting TRBD2. After removal of 2 bases from V and 4 bases from J, the junction contained 4 bases not matched to a gene. The germline gives CDR1 MDHEN, CDR2 SYDVKM. The CDR3 is made up of 15 amino acids. Here the CDR3 DNA reads TGTGCCAGCAGTTTAGCGGGAGGGCAAGCAGATACGCAGTATTTT. Amino acid sequence: CASSLAGGQADTQYF.

This chain uses TRBV7-3 with TRBJ2-3, with a tentative D call TRBD2 (6 bases). Germline assignment: CDR1 SGHTA and CDR2 FQGTGA. Trimming removed 2 bases at V and 4 bases at J, with 16 bases between. The CDR3 contains 16 residues. The chain's CDR3 is CASSLDSGRPPDTQYF. The CDR3, as DNA: TGTGCCAGCAGCTTAGATAGCGGCCGGCCCCCAGATACGCAGTATTTT. The full variable domain, with the rest looked up from reference TRBV7-3 and TRBJ2-3, is GAGVSQTPSNKVTEKGKYVELRCDPISGHTALYWYRQSLGQGPEFLIYFQGTGAADDSGLPNDRFFAVRPEGSVSTLKIQRTERGDSAVYLCASSLDSGRPPDTQYFGPGTRLTVL.

J is TRBJ2-7 and V is TRBV5-1, with 9 nucleotides matching TRBD2. The CDR3 is 14 residues long. Germline CDR1 SGHRS, CDR2 YFSETQ. J lost 3 bases, V lost 4 bases, and 5 bases had no gene match. CDR3 in amino acids: CASSILTSGYEQYF. Written as DNA, the CDR3 is TGCGCCAGCAGCATACTGACTAGCGGCTACGAGCAGTACTTC.

This sequence joins TRBV2 and TRBJ2-1; tentative D call: TRBD2 (5 bases). Germline V lookup: CDR1 SNHLY, CDR2 FYNNEI. V lost 4 bases and J lost 9, with 13 bases in between. The length of the CDR3 is 13 residues. DNA of the CDR3: TGTGCCAGCAGTGCATCAGGAGGTCTTGAGCAGTTCTTC. Protein sequence: CASSASGGLEQFF.

This sequence joins TRBV28 and TRBJ2-7, with D perhaps matching TRBD2 (5 bases). The ends were cut back, 8 bases at V and 5 bases at J, with 25 bases in the middle. Germline values: CDR1 MDHEN, CDR2 SYDVKM. The CDR3 has 16 amino acids. The CDR3 DNA is TGTGCCAGCCTACTAGTGGGCCAGTTAGGAGATAACGAGCAGTACTTC. Translating it yields CASLLVGQLGDNEQYF. Variable domain in full (rest from reference TRBV28 and TRBJ2-7): DVKVTQSSRYLVKRTGEKVFLECVQDMDHENMFWYRQDPGLGLRLIYFSYDVKMKEKGDIPEGYSVSREKKERFSLILESASTNQTSMYLCASLLVGQLGDNEQYFGPGTRLTVT.

The V call is TRBV28, the J call TRBJ1-4, with 9 nucleotides matching TRBD1. From germline, CDR1 is MDHEN and CDR2 SYDVKM. J lost 11 bases, V lost 6 bases, and 13 bases had no gene match. This CDR3 is built from 15 residues. The CDR3: CASSGGQGYRGKLFF. The CDR3 DNA sequence: TGTGCCAGCAGCGGGGGACAGGGATACCGCGGGAAACTGTTTTTT.

The V gene is TRBV25-1, the J gene TRBJ2-7; 7 positions agree with TRBD1. Looked up from germline, CDR1 is MGHDK and CDR2 is SYGVNS. The CDR3 runs to 14 residues. The junction had 7 bases not matched to a gene; V was cut back by 6 bases and J by 2 bases. The CDR3 spells CASSTGTVTYEQYF. CDR3 bases: TGTGCCAGCAGCACCGGGACAGTAACCTACGAGCAGTACTTC.

V gene TRBV5-1 combines with J gene TRBJ2-2; 7 bases match TRBD1. The V gene's germline CDR1 is SGHRS and CDR2 YFSETQ. This CDR3 spans 15 amino acids. The ends lost 5 bases at V and 1 base at J; junction bases unmatched: 5. In nucleotides, the CDR3 is TGCGCCAGCAGAAGAGGGGGCAAGAACACCGGGGAGCTGTTTTTT. Its translation is CASRRGGKNTGELFF.

This clone turned up a few times. The V and J genes are TRBV7-9 and TRBJ2-2; TRBD2 matches 13 bases. This CDR3 is built from 17 residues. The trim removed 7 bases at V and 5 bases at J, leaving 10 bases unmatched. Germline CDR1 is SEHNR and CDR2 is FQNEAQ (reference sequence). DNA for the CDR3: TGTGCCAGCAATGTCGGGACTAGCGGGACATTAACCGGGGAGCTGTTTTTT. This gives the protein CASNVGTSGTLTGELFF.